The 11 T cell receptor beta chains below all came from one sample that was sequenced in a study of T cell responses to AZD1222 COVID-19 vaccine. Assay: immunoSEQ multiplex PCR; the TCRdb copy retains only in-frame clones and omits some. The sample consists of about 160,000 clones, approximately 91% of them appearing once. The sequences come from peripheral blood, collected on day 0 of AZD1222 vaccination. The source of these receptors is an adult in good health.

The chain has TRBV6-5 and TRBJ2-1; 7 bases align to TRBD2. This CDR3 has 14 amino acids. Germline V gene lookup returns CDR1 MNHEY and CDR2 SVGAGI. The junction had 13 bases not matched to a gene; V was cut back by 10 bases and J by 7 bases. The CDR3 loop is CAIQPGGSANEQFF. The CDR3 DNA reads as TGTGCCATTCAACCTGGCGGGAGCGCGAATGAGCAGTTCTTC.

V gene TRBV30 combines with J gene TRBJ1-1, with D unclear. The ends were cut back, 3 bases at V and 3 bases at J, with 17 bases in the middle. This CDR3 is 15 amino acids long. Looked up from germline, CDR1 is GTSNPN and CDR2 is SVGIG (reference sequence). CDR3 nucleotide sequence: TGTGCCTGGAGGGTTCTCGGGGAAGGGTACACTGAAGCTTTCTTT. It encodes CAWRVLGEGYTEAFF.

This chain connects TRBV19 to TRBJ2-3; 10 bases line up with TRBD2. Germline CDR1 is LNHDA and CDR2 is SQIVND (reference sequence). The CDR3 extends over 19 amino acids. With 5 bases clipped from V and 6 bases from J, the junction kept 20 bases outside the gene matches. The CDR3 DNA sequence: TGTGCCAGTAGTCTTGGGGGGACTAGCGTTACGCACGTCCCGGATACGCAGTATTTT. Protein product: CASSLGGTSVTHVPDTQYF.

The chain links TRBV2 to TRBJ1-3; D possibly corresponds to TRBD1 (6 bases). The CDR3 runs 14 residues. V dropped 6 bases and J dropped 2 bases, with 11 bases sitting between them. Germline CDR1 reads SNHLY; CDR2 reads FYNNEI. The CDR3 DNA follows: TGTGCCAGCAGCAGGGGCCCTGCTGGAAACACCATATATTTT. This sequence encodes CASSRGPAGNTIYF.

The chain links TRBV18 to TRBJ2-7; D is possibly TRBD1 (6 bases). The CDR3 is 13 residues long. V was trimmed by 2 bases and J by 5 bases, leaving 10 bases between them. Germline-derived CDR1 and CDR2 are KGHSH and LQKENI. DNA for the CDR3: TGTGCCAGCTCACCATACAGGGACGACGAGCAGTACTTC. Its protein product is CASSPYRDDEQYF.

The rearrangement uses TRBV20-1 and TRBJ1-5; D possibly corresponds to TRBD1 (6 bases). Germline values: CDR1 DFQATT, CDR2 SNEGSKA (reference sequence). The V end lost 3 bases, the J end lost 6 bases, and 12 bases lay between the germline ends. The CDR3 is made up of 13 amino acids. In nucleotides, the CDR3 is TGCAGTGCTAGTCAAGGGGGGGGTCAGCCCCAGCATTTT. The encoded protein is CSASQGGGQPQHF.

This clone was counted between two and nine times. The CDR3 region has the DNA TGTGCCAGTAGTAGTGGTAGCGGAGACTACAATGAGCAGTTCTTC. This gives the protein CASSSGSGDYNEQFF. The J gene is TRBJ2-1, the V gene TRBV19; possibly TRBD2 for D (6 bases). The CDR3 runs 15 residues. Germline V gives CDR1 LNHDA, CDR2 SQIVND (reference sequence). The V gene lost 4 bases and the J gene lost 3 bases, with 13 bases spanning the gap. The variable domain in full, with the rest retrieved from reference TRBV19 and TRBJ2-1, is DGGITQSPKYLFRKEGQNVTLSCEQNLNHDAMYWYRQDPGQGLRLIYYSQIVNDFQKGDIAEGYSVSREKKESFPLTVTSAQKNPTAFYLCASSSGSGDYNEQFFGPGTRLTVL.

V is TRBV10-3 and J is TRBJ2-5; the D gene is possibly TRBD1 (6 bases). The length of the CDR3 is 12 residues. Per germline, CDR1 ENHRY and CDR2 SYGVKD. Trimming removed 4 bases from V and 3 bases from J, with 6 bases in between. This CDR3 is CAISGTEETQYF. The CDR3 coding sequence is TGTGCCATCAGTGGGACAGAAGAGACCCAGTACTTC.

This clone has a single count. The CDR3: CASSPTEGEKLFF. CDR3 coding DNA: TGTGCCAGCAGCCCTACTGAGGGGGAAAAACTGTTTTTT. The V gene is TRBV3-1 (or the pseudogene TRBV3-2), the J gene TRBJ1-4; D perhaps matches TRBD1 (5 bases). V was shortened by 4 bases and J by 8 bases, with 11 bases between the two germline ends. This CDR3 has 13 residues. The germline V gene encodes CDR1 LGHDT and CDR2 YNNKEL (reference sequence).

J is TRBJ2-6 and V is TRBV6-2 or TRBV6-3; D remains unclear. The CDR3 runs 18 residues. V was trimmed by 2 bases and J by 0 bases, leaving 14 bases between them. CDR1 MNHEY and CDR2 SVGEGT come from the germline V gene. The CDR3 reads CASSYVGSPISGANVLTF. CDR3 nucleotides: TGTGCCAGCAGTTACGTGGGATCCCCTATCTCTGGGGCCAACGTCCTGACTTTC.

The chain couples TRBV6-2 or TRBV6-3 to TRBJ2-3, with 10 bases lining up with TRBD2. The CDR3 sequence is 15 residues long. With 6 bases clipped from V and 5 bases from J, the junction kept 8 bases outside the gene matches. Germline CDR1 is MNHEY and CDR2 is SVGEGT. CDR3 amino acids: CASSPPSGRGDTQYF. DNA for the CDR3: TGTGCCAGCAGCCCACCTAGCGGGAGAGGAGATACGCAGTATTTT.